This record covers a single TCR beta chain. TCRdb's table, derived via immunoSEQ multiplex PCR, lists solely in-frame clones and lacks some. This table has more than 70,000 clones, about nine tenths appearing once. This entry comes from a study of glioma-infiltrating T cells after dendritic cell vaccination. Indicated time point: after dendritic cell vaccination, including at tumor progression/relapse. The CDR3 is 16 amino acids. V was pared by 6 bases and J by 4 bases, with 12 bases of the junction left unmatched. Germline V lookup: CDR1 SNHLY, CDR2 FYNNEI. This chain connects TRBV2 to TRBJ2-5; 9 nucleotides line up with TRBD2. Sequencing used blood, obtained after dendritic cell vaccination. The sequence came from a human donor with glioblastoma. This CDR3 is CASSRGRAGGPETQYF. The DNA for the CDR3 is TGTGCCAGCAGCCGTGGGAGAGCGGGGGGCCCAGAGACCCAGTACTTC.